This entry lists 8 T cell receptor beta chains sequenced from one sample in a study of cytomegalovirus exposure and HLA in healthy donors. The PCR ran on 60 Vbeta and 13 Jbeta primers. Assay: immunoSEQ multiplex PCR; the TCRdb copy retains only in-frame clones and omits some. The sample carries approximately 110,000 clones, more than 65% recorded once. Sequencing input: PBMCs. These receptors came from a human donor in good health.

The CDR3 DNA reads as TGTGCCAGCAGTCCTTTCCTAGCGGGAGGACGGAATGAGCAGTTCTTC. The encoded protein is CASSPFLAGGRNEQFF. This chain uses TRBV6-6 with TRBJ2-1, with TRBD2 identical over 11 bases. V lost 5 bases to trimming and J lost 7 bases; unmatched junction nucleotides: 10. There are 16 residues in the CDR3. The germline V gene encodes CDR1 MNHNY and CDR2 SVGAGI (reference sequence).

A few counts support this clone. The V and J genes are TRBV5-1 and TRBJ2-5; maybe TRBD1 (6 bases). This CDR3 has 14 amino acids. Trimming removed 3 bases from V and 5 bases from J, with 14 bases in between. Germline assignment: CDR1 SGHRS and CDR2 YFSETQ. CDR3: CASSSTGNVETQYF. The CDR3, as DNA: TGCGCCAGCAGCTCAACAGGGAATGTGGAGACCCAGTACTTC.

The chain uses TRBV25-1 and TRBJ2-5, with 9 bases identical to TRBD2. CDR3 length equals 16 residues. Trimming at V came to 10 bases and at J to 2 bases, leaving 14 bases not matched to a gene. CDR1 MGHDK and CDR2 SYGVNS come from the germline V gene. Here the CDR3 DNA reads TGTGCCACCCAGCCCCTTCTAGCGGGATTGCAAGAGACCCAGTACTTC. Amino acid sequence: CATQPLLAGLQETQYF.

This clone was picked up a small number of times. At one end the junction does not follow the germline gene, possibly because of a read error. The chain recombines TRBV2 with TRBJ2-1, with 14 bases identical to TRBD2. Germline V gives CDR1 SNHLY, CDR2 FYNNEI. This CDR3 has 19 amino acids. The CDR3 DNA sequence: TGTGCCAGCAGCGAAGGACTAGCGGGAGGTCCTACGGGGATTCCTGCTCAGTTCTTC. It codes for CASSEGLAGGPTGIPAQFF.

This chain links TRBV6-6 with TRBJ2-7; 8 nucleotides line up with TRBD2. Germline lookup yields CDR1 MNHNY and CDR2 SVGAGI (reference sequence). The CDR3 length is 14 residues. Germline trimming cut 4 bases from V and 4 bases from J; bases unmatched to any gene: 6. The CDR3 sequence: CASSSHGGAYEQYF. The CDR3 nucleotides read TGTGCCAGCAGTTCCCACGGGGGGGCGTACGAGCAGTACTTC.

This clone was seen more than once but under ten times. DNA for the CDR3: TGTGCCAGCAGCTTAACAGGGGGAAGGGATGGCTACACCTTC. Translation: CASSLTGGRDGYTF. This rearrangement joins TRBV6-1 to TRBJ1-2; 8 nucleotides agree with TRBD1. There are 14 residues in the CDR3. Germline CDR1 and CDR2: MNHNS and SASEGT. With V trimmed by 6 bases and J by 6 bases, 9 bases remained unmatched.

The V gene is TRBV6-5, the J gene TRBJ1-3; tentatively, D is TRBD1 (5 bases). Germline lookup yields CDR1 MNHEY and CDR2 SVGAGI. V was trimmed by 2 bases and J by 1 base, leaving 12 bases between them. The CDR3 loop spans 16 amino acids. The CDR3 is CASSYAQGYSGNTIYF. The CDR3 DNA reads TGTGCCAGCAGTTACGCGCAGGGATATTCTGGAAACACCATATATTTT.

The chain employs TRBV5-5 and TRBJ2-7; the match to TRBD1 covers 11 bases. The CDR3 covers 16 residues. The germline CDR1 and CDR2 sequences are SGHKS and YYEKEE (reference sequence). The ends lost 2 bases at V and 2 bases at J; junction bases unmatched: 6. CDR3 coding DNA: TGTGCCAGCAGCTTAGGGACAGGGGGTCCTACCTACGAGCAGTACTTC. Its protein product is CASSLGTGGPTYEQYF. The variable domain in full, with the rest retrieved from reference TRBV5-5 and TRBJ2-7, is DAGVTQSPTHLIKTRGQQVTLRCSPISGHKSVSWYQQVLGQGPQFIFQYYEKEERGRGNFPDRFSARQFPNYSSELNVNALLLGDSALYLCASSLGTGGPTYEQYFGPGTRLTVT.